This T cell receptor (beta chain) originates from a study of T cell responses to AZD1222 COVID-19 vaccine. Study observations and caveats: The number of AZD1222 recipients seropositive at baseline was only five or six. There were repertoire samples only from the period after the peak T cell response. The donors showed a predominance of white British ancestry and of females, with possible underestimation of clonal diversity. In the spike-specific TCR repertoire, nearly half reportedly target unmutated variant regions.

Sequencing was performed with immunoSEQ multiplex PCR; in TCRdb, only in-frame clones are kept and a portion is missing. The profile shows about 180,000 clones, 80% to 90% of them singletons. For this clone: Antigen unknown.

V gave up 0 bases and J gave up 2 bases, with 12 bases separating them. The CDR3 is 16 residues long. Germline CDR1 SGDLS, CDR2 YYNGEE. This chain connects TRBV9 to TRBJ2-1; maybe TRBD2 (6 bases). This clonotype was obtained from an adult in good health. The source material was peripheral blood, sampled on day 0 of AZD1222 vaccination. CDR3 loop: CASSVGAGPPYNEQFF. As DNA, the CDR3 is TGTGCCAGCAGCGTAGGAGCGGGCCCCCCCTACAATGAGCAGTTCTTC.